A single sample gave rise to the 18 T cell receptor beta chains below, sequenced in a study of technical replicates of blood from a few donors. The protocol was immunoSEQ multiplex PCR, while the TCRdb copy is restricted to in-frame clones and leaves out a portion. The table lists about 80,000 clones, approximately 93% of them singletons. Sequencing was carried out using T cells isolated from PBMCs. The receptors originated from a human donor in good health.

The chain combines TRBV6-5 with TRBJ2-1; tentatively, D is TRBD1 (6 bases). The CDR3 consists of 11 residues. Germline CDR1 is MNHEY and CDR2 is SVGAGI. The CDR3 loop is CSTRGVGEQFF. In DNA, the CDR3 is TGTTCCACCAGGGGAGTGGGTGAGCAGTTCTTC.

This rearrangement joins TRBV5-1 to TRBJ2-3; 8 positions match TRBD1. The trim removed 4 bases at V and 5 bases at J, leaving 6 bases unmatched. CDR1 SGHRS and CDR2 YFSETQ come from the germline V gene. This CDR3 has 14 residues. The CDR3 loop reads CASSQDRAGDTQYF. Here the CDR3 DNA reads TGCGCCAGCAGCCAGGACAGGGCAGGAGATACGCAGTATTTT.

The chain recombines TRBV5-4 with TRBJ2-2; D gene unclear. This CDR3 region has 17 residues. Germline V gene data show CDR1 as SGHNT and CDR2 as YYREEE (reference sequence). V lost 4 bases and J 3 bases, leaving 19 bases between the germline ends. The CDR3 bases are TGTGCCAGCAGCCCAAACGATTACTACCGGGACACCGGGGAGCTGTTTTTT. This sequence encodes CASSPNDYYRDTGELFF.

J is TRBJ2-3 and V is TRBV5-1; D unresolved. The CDR3 covers 16 residues. CDR1 is SGHRS, CDR2 YFSETQ, per germline. Trimming shortened V by 0 bases and J by 2 bases, and 13 bases separated the two germline ends. The CDR3 spells CASSLVVARYTDTQYF. CDR3 sequence (DNA): TGCGCCAGCAGCTTGGTGGTAGCTCGATACACAGATACGCAGTATTTT.

Only a few counts were recorded for this clone. The rearrangement joins TRBV28 to TRBJ1-1; 10 nucleotides line up with TRBD1. CDR1 MDHEN and CDR2 SYDVKM come from the germline V gene. The CDR3 runs 14 residues. V shed 7 bases and J 3 bases; nucleotides not matched to a gene: 5. The CDR3 here is CASKTGGAYTEAFF. The CDR3 DNA is TGTGCCAGCAAGACAGGGGGCGCATACACTGAAGCTTTCTTT.

Only one count was recorded for this clone. The chain carries TRBV30 and TRBJ2-7; the D gene is possibly TRBD1 (5 bases). This CDR3 contains 12 residues. Germline V lookup: CDR1 GTSNPN, CDR2 SVGIG (reference sequence). V was pared by 4 bases and J by 3 bases, with 10 bases between. The CDR3 nucleotides read TGTGCCTGGATCGACAGTTACTACGAGCAGTACTTC. It is translated as CAWIDSYYEQYF.

V gene TRBV18 combines with J gene TRBJ2-7; 11 nucleotides agree with TRBD1. This CDR3 region has 15 residues. Germline CDR1 reads KGHSH; CDR2 reads LQKENI. The J segment lost 4 bases and the V segment lost 3 bases, leaving 5 bases of the junction unmatched. CDR3 sequence (DNA): TGTGCCAGCTCACCGAGGACAGGGGGCTCGTACGAGCAGTACTTC. Translation: CASSPRTGGSYEQYF.

The V call is TRBV6-6, the J call TRBJ2-7; possible D gene TRBD2, 6 bases. The CDR3 has 15 amino acids. Between the trimmed V and J ends, which lost 5 bases and 0 bases, there was a span of 14 bases. CDR1 is MNHNY, CDR2 SVGAGI, per germline (reference sequence). The CDR3, as DNA: TGTGCCAGCAGTCCTTGGGGGGAAACCTCCTACGAGCAGTACTTC. This codes for CASSPWGETSYEQYF.

To note about this clone: Other DNA sequences in this sample translate to the same CDR3. This chain uses TRBV6-5 with TRBJ2-7; D remains unclear. V was trimmed by 0 bases and J by 4 bases, leaving 13 bases between them. Germline lookup yields CDR1 MNHEY and CDR2 SVGAGI. CDR3 length: 15 amino acids. CDR3 sequence (DNA): TGTGCCAGCAGTTACTCCCGGGTTGTAGGTTACGAGCAGTACTTC. It is translated as CASSYSRVVGYEQYF.

V usage is TRBV7-2 and J usage is TRBJ2-2; 8 bases align to TRBD2. Trimming removed 5 bases from V and 1 base from J; junction bases left unmatched: 12. Germline CDR1 SGHTA, CDR2 FQGNSA. CDR3 length: 18 residues. The chain's CDR3 is CASSGVKAGAMNTGELFF. In nucleotides, the CDR3 is TGTGCCAGCAGCGGGGTGAAAGCGGGAGCGATGAACACCGGGGAGCTGTTTTTT. The whole variable domain, filled in from reference TRBV7-2 and TRBJ2-2, reads GAGVSQSPSNKVTEKGKDVELRCDPISGHTALYWYRQSLGQGLEFLIYFQGNSAPDKSGLPSDRFSAERTGGSVSTLTIQRTQQEDSAVYLCASSGVKAGAMNTGELFFGEGSRLTVL.

This chain uses TRBV28 with TRBJ1-1; D is unclear. This CDR3 is 14 amino acids long. Germline assignment: CDR1 MDHEN and CDR2 SYDVKM. Between the trimmed V and J ends, which lost 4 bases and 4 bases, there was a span of 13 bases. CDR3 region: CASSWLDRGTEAFF. CDR3 DNA sequence: TGTGCCAGCAGTTGGCTGGACCGGGGCACTGAAGCTTTCTTT. Combining the CDR3 with reference TRBV28 and TRBJ1-1 gives the whole variable domain DVKVTQSSRYLVKRTGEKVFLECVQDMDHENMFWYRQDPGLGLRLIYFSYDVKMKEKGDIPEGYSVSREKKERFSLILESASTNQTSMYLCASSWLDRGTEAFFGQGTRLTVV.

The chain combines TRBV28 with TRBJ1-4, with D tentatively TRBD1 (5 bases). Deletions cut 1 base from V and 5 bases from J, with 8 bases between. The CDR3 contains 14 residues. In germline, CDR1 is MDHEN, CDR2 SYDVKM. CDR3 bases: TGTGCCAGCAGTTTATCTCAGGGCAATGAAAAACTGTTTTTT. It encodes CASSLSQGNEKLFF.

The J gene is TRBJ2-7, the V gene TRBV2; no clear D. The CDR3 consists of 10 residues. Trimming pared 6 bases from V and 6 bases from J, leaving 6 bases between. The germline CDR1 and CDR2 sequences are SNHLY and FYNNEI. CDR3 amino acids: CASRSIEQYF. The CDR3 DNA sequence: TGTGCCAGCAGGTCTATCGAGCAGTACTTC.

The chain has TRBV5-1 and TRBJ2-7; possibly TRBD2 for D (6 bases). CDR3 size: 17 residues. Germline lookup yields CDR1 SGHRS and CDR2 YFSETQ. With 7 bases removed from V and 6 bases from J, the gap between germline ends came to 29 bases. The CDR3 loop reads CASGDSKGEYLAPEQYF. Here the CDR3 DNA reads TGCGCCAGCGGGGACTCAAAAGGGGAATATCTTGCTCCCGAGCAGTACTTC.

The chain carries TRBV27 and TRBJ1-1, with TRBD1 identical over 9 bases. The CDR3 is 16 amino acids. The V and J ends lost 4 bases and 3 bases, in that order; junction bases with no gene match: 9. Germline V gives CDR1 MNHEY, CDR2 SMNVEV (reference sequence). The CDR3 region has the DNA TGTGCCAGCAGTTCGATATGGGACAGGGATTACACTGAAGCTTTCTTT. As protein: CASSSIWDRDYTEAFF.

This sequence joins TRBV6-1 and TRBJ1-1; 11 bases agree with TRBD1. The CDR3 runs to 16 residues. CDR1 is MNHNS and CDR2 is SASEGT in the germline V gene. J was trimmed by 3 bases and V by 2 bases; bases with no gene match: 5. The CDR3 DNA reads TGTGCCAGCAGTGAACCACGGGACAGGGGGGACACTGAAGCTTTCTTT. As protein: CASSEPRDRGDTEAFF.

The genes are TRBV7-9 and TRBJ1-1; D may be TRBD1 (5 bases). V lost 6 bases, J lost 7 bases, and 18 bases lay in between. This CDR3 contains 14 residues. CDR1 is SEHNR and CDR2 is FQNEAQ in the germline V gene (reference sequence). The CDR3 DNA sequence: TGTGCCAGCAGTCAAAGGCGGGGGTTCGGTGAAGCTTTCTTT. Its protein product is CASSQRRGFGEAFF.

The chain combines TRBV27 with TRBJ1-1; D possibly corresponds to TRBD1 (6 bases). Per germline, CDR1 MNHEY and CDR2 SMNVEV (reference sequence). Trimming removed 5 bases at V and 4 bases at J, with 14 bases between. There are 14 residues in the CDR3. The CDR3 DNA reads as TGTGCCAGCAGTCAATCAGGGGCTGGCACTGAAGCTTTCTTT. Amino acid sequence: CASSQSGAGTEAFF.